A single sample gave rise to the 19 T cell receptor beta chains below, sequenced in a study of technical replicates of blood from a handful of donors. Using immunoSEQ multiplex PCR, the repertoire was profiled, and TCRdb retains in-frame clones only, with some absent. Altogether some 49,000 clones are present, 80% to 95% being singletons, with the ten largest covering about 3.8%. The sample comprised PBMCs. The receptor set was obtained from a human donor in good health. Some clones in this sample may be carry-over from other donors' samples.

In DNA form, the CDR3 reads TGTGCCAGCAGTCCCAGTCGTGCGGGAGCCGGGGAGCTGTTTTTT. The encoded protein is CASSPSRAGAGELFF. This chain uses TRBV28 with TRBJ2-2, with 7 nucleotides matching TRBD2. With V trimmed by 5 bases and J by 6 bases, 9 bases remained unmatched. In germline, CDR1 is MDHEN, CDR2 SYDVKM. The CDR3 is 15 residues long. Full variable domain (rest looked up from reference TRBV28 and TRBJ2-2): DVKVTQSSRYLVKRTGEKVFLECVQDMDHENMFWYRQDPGLGLRLIYFSYDVKMKEKGDIPEGYSVSREKKERFSLILESASTNQTSMYLCASSPSRAGAGELFFGEGSRLTVL.

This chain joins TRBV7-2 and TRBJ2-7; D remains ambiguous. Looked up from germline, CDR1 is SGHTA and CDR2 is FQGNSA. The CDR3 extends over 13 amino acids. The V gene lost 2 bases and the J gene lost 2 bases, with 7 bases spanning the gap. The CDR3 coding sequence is TGTGCCAGCAGCTTATCCAGCGCCTACGAGCAGTACTTC. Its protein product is CASSLSSAYEQYF.

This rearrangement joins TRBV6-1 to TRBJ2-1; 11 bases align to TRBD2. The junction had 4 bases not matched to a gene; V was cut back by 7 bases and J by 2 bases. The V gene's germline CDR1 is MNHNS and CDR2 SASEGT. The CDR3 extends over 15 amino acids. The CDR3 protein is CASKNSGGAYNEQFF. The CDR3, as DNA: TGTGCCAGCAAAAATAGCGGGGGGGCCTACAATGAGCAGTTCTTC.

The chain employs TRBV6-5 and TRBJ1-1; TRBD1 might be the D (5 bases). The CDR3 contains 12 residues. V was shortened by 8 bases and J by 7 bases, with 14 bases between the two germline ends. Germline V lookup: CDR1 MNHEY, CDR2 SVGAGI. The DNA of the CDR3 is TGTGCCAGCGGGGCGCGGTCCCTTGAAGCTTTCTTT. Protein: CASGARSLEAFF.

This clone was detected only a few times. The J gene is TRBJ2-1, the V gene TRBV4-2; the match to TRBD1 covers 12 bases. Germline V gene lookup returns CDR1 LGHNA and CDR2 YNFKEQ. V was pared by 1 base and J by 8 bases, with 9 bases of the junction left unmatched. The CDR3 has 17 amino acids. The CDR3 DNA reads TGTGCCAGCAGCCAAGGGGCACCGGGACAGGGGGCGGATGAGCAGTTCTTC. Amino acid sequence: CASSQGAPGQGADEQFF.

CDR3 residues: CASSADGQGGGQPQHF. CDR3 DNA: TGTGCCAGCAGCGCCGACGGACAGGGAGGAGGTCAGCCCCAGCATTTT. The chain joins TRBV7-9 to TRBJ1-5; 8 positions match TRBD1. The CDR3 is 16 residues long. V lost 5 bases to trimming and J lost 6 bases; unmatched junction nucleotides: 12. Looked up from germline, CDR1 is SEHNR and CDR2 is FQNEAQ (reference sequence).

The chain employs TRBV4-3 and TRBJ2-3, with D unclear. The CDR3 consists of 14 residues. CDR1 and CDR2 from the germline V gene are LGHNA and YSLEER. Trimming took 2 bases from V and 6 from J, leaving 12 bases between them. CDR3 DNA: TGCGCCAGCAGCCAACGACCACTCGGGGATACGCAGTATTTT. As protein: CASSQRPLGDTQYF.

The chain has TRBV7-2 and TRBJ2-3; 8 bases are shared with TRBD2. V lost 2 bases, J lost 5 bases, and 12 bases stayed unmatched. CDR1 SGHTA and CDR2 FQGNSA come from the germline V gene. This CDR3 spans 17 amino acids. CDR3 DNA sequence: TGTGCCAGCAGCTTAAAGATTCTAGCGGGTCGTGGAGATACGCAGTATTTT. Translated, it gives CASSLKILAGRGDTQYF.

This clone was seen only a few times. In DNA, the CDR3 is TGTGCCAGCAGCGCAACAGGGAGCTCCTACGAGCAGTACTTC. This encodes CASSATGSSYEQYF. V gene TRBV7-9 combines with J gene TRBJ2-7; a possible D gene is TRBD1 (6 bases). Looked up from germline, CDR1 is SEHNR and CDR2 is FQNEAQ (reference sequence). CDR3 length: 14 amino acids. V shed 5 bases and J shed 0 bases, with 11 bases lying between them.

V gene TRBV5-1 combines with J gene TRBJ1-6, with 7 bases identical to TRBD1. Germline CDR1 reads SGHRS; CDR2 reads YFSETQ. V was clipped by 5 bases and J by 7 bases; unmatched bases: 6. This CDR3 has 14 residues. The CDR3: CASREGQPNSPLHF. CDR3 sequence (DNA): TGCGCCAGCAGGGAGGGACAGCCCAATTCACCCCTCCACTTT.

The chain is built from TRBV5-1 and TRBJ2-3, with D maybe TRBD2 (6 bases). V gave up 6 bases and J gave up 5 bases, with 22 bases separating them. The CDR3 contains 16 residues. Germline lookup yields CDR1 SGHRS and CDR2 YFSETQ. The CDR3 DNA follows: TGCGCCAGCAAGTTACGCGGAGGGGAGAGGATAGATACGCAGTATTTT. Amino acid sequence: CASKLRGGERIDTQYF.

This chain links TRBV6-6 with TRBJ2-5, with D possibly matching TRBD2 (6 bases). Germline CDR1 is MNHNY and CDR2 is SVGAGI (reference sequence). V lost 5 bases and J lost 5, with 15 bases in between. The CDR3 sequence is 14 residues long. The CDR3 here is CASSPTPRGETQYF. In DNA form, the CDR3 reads TGTGCCAGCAGTCCGACACCTCGGGGGGAGACCCAGTACTTC.

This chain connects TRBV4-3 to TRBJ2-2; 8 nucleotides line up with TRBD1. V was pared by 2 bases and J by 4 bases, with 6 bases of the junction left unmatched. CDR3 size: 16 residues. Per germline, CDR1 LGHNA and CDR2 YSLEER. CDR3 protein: CASSQNAGTGTGELFF. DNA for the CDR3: TGCGCCAGCAGCCAAAACGCCGGGACAGGCACCGGGGAGCTGTTTTTT.

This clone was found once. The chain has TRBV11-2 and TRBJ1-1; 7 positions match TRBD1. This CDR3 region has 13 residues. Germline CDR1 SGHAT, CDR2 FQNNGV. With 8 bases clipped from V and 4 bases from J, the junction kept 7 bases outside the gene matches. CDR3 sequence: CASLDRASTEAFF. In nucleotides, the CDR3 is TGTGCCAGCCTAGACAGGGCTTCCACTGAAGCTTTCTTT.

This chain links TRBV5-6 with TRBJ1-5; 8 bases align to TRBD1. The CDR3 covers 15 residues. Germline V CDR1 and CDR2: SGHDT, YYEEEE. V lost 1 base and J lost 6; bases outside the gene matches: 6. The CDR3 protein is CASSLRTGLTQPQHF. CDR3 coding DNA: TGTGCCAGCAGCTTGAGGACAGGGTTAACTCAGCCCCAGCATTTT.

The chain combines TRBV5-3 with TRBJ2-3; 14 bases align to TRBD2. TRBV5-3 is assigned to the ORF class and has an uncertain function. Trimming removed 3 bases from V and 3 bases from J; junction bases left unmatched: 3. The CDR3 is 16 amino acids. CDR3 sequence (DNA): TGTGCCAGAAGCTACCGACTAGCGGGGGGGACAGATACGCAGTATTTT. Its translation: CARSYRLAGGTDTQYF.

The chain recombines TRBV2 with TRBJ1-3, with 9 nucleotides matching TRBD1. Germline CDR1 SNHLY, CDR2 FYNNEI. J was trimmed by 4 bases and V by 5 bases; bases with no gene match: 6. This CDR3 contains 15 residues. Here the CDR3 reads CASSNRDRVGNTIYF. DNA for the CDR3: TGTGCCAGCAGTAACCGGGACAGGGTCGGAAACACCATATATTTT. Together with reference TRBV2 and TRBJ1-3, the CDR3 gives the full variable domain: EPEVTQTPSHQVTQMGQEVILRCVPISNHLYFYWYRQILGQKVEFLVSFYNNEISEKSEIFDDQFSVERPDGSNFTLKIRSTKLEDSAMYFCASSNRDRVGNTIYFGEGSWLTVV.

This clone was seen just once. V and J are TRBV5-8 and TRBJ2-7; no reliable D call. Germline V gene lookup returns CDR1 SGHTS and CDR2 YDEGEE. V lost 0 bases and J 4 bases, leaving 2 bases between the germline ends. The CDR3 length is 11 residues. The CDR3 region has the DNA TGTGCCAGCAGCTTGGCTTACGAGCAGTACTTC. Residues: CASSLAYEQYF.

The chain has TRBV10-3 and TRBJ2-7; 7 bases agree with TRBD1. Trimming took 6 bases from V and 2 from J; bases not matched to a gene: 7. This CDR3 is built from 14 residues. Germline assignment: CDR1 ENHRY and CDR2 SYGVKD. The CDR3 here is CAIRRQGDTYEQYF. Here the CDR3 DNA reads TGTGCCATCAGAAGACAGGGAGACACCTACGAGCAGTACTTC.